This T cell receptor beta chain was captured in a study of graft-versus-host responses after intestinal transplantation (dated by TCRdb to the early 2020s). With respect to the entire study: The transplants that recipients received were multivisceral, liver-intestinal, or isolated intestinal. Donor T cell macrochimerism was defined as a peak of at least 4% donor T cells among recipient peripheral blood mononuclear cells. Bulk TCR-beta CDR3 sequencing was used to track graft-versus-host and host-versus-graft alloreactive T cell clones in the graft, circulation and bone marrow after intestinal transplantation. Anti-thymocyte globulin induction was given to all recipients, followed by maintenance tacrolimus and steroids for two to four years. Of the 20 to 25 intestinal transplant recipients enrolled in the cohort, one of whom was a retransplant, a few patients without pretransplant specimens were excluded. Alloreactive clones were identified by sequencing pre-transplant mixed lymphocyte reaction products and comparing these products with unstimulated pre-transplant donor and recipient T cells. Samples from three later patients were sequenced in-house on an Illumina MiSeq with MiXCR processing rather than by the commercial service. Summary of the overall study and its limitations: GvH clones turned up in recipient bone marrow, with some appearing earlier in ileal mucosa or blood, a pattern consistent with an intestinal mucosal origin. Early after transplant, peak levels of circulating GvH clones were associated with declines in HvG clones. In the allografts of patients with donor T cell macrochimerism, GvH to HvG T cell clonal ratios were high. The conclusions were limited by the relatively low number and heterogeneity of the intestinal transplant patients.

This specimen's time point label, interpreted: cells obtained before transplantation from donor or recipient. CD3+CD4+ and CD3+CD8+ populations were FACS-sorted from unstimulated pre-transplant donor and recipient cells taken from spleen or lymph nodes. The library was prepared using the immunoSEQ multiplex PCR assay. In most patients, genomic DNA was isolated using the Qiagen DNeasy Blood and Tissue Kit and sent frozen to Adaptive Biotechnologies for TCR sequencing. Adaptive Biotechnologies carried out high-throughput TCR-beta CDR3 sequencing of genomic DNA for most patients. Per the original workflow: Adaptive's ImmunoSEQ software supplied the TCR sequencing data for around 19 patients, while MiXCR and VDJtools were used to process a few other patients. To correct CD4 versus CD8 sorting errors, sequences present in both subsets at a frequency ratio below 5:1 were removed. CDR3 nucleotide sequences shared between donor and recipient were removed because the origin of such sequences could not be assigned. To count as alloreactive, a clone needed at least 2-fold expansion over unstimulated cells and a minimum CFSE-low frequency of 0.002% (template counts) or 0.001% (read counts). A clone was considered mappable if detected in the sequenced pre-transplant spleen, lymph node, or MLR CFSE-low populations of the donor or recipient. The cumulative frequency of alloreactive clones was calculated as a percentage of all sequences, weighted by copy number. TCRdb stores this immuneACCESS table with in-frame sequences only. Part of the clones is absent; in the studies checked, under half of the shortfall reflects unresolved V genes, and no reason is known for the rest. The D gene and trimming were derived from the DNA, and the V and J assignments and clone size from that table. The sample table lists fewer than 150,000 clones, 85% to 95% of them with a count of one. The ten largest clones take up around 0.15% of the sample.

To note about this clone: Its cognate antigen has yet to be identified. Within one base of it there is no much larger clone, and no base qualities were kept.

Including cysteine and phenylalanine, the CDR3 has 14 amino acids. Only the CDR3 DNA is retained, 42 bases long and in frame from the first base. Via the germline V gene, CDR1 is SGDLS and CDR2 YYNGEE. Trimming removed 0 bases from V and 2 bases from J, leaving 8 bases between the germline ends. The chain joins TRBV9 to TRBJ1-1; the D gene identity is not certain. This receptor was obtained from a human donor who received an intestinal transplant. The material was unstimulated CD4+ T cells sorted from spleen or lymph node cells, obtained before intestinal transplant. The CDR3 amino acid sequence is: CASSVEQYNTEAFF. The sequence in DNA is TGTGCCAGCAGCGTAGAGCAGTATAACACTGAAGCTTTCTTT.